The 15 T cell receptor beta chains given below trace back to one sample, sequenced in a study of blood T cell repertoires in COVID-19. Method: immunoSEQ multiplex PCR; TCRdb's copy keeps in-frame clones and lacks some. The sample lists about 360,000 clones, 80% to 90% seen once, with less than 2.5% in the top ten. The sample taken for sequencing was PBMCs or T cells enriched from blood (not recorded which). The receptors shown here come from a man in his forties or fifties in a cohort exposed to, infected with or recovered from COVID-19 (not recorded which).

V gene TRBV6-1 combines with J gene TRBJ2-1; 10 bases align to TRBD1. The CDR3 is made up of 15 amino acids. V gave up 1 base and J gave up 4 bases; unmatched junction bases: 1. Germline V gene sequence: CDR1 MNHNS, CDR2 SASEGT. DNA for the CDR3: TGTGCCAGCAGTGAAGGACAGGGGGCTTACAATGAGCAGTTCTTC. Translating it yields CASSEGQGAYNEQFF.

V gene TRBV27 combines with J gene TRBJ1-1, with D maybe TRBD1 (5 bases). V was trimmed by 5 bases and J by 0 bases, leaving 13 bases between them. The germline CDR1 and CDR2 sequences are MNHEY and SMNVEV (reference sequence). The CDR3 is made up of 15 amino acids. The chain's CDR3 is CASSLVGVMNTEAFF. The DNA of the CDR3 is TGTGCCAGCAGTCTGGTAGGGGTCATGAACACTGAAGCTTTCTTT.

This sequence joins TRBV4-1 and TRBJ2-5, with D unclear. V was shortened by 3 bases and J by 0 bases, with 5 bases between the two germline ends. Germline V gene sequence: CDR1 MGHRA, CDR2 YSYEKL. The CDR3 consists of 13 residues. The CDR3 coding sequence is TGCGCCAGCAGCCACCGAGACCAAGAGACCCAGTACTTC. This translates into CASSHRDQETQYF.

This chain's CDR3 is CASSLGLAGGYNEQFF. The CDR3 region has the DNA TGCGCCAGCAGCTTGGGCCTAGCGGGGGGATACAATGAGCAGTTCTTC. This sequence joins TRBV5-1 and TRBJ2-1, with 11 nucleotides matching TRBD2. Germline CDR1 is SGHRS and CDR2 is YFSETQ. V lost 0 bases and J lost 4; bases outside the gene matches: 3. This CDR3 contains 16 residues.

Written as DNA, the CDR3 is TGTGCCAGCAGCCAAAGTGGGCGTGGGTCCTACGAGCAGTACTTC. Translated, it gives CASSQSGRGSYEQYF. V usage is TRBV3-1 (or the pseudogene TRBV3-2) and J usage is TRBJ2-7; D not certain. The CDR3 is 15 amino acids. Germline CDR1 and CDR2: LGHDT and YNNKEL (reference sequence). Trimming removed 2 bases from V and 1 base from J, with 12 bases in between.

This rearrangement joins TRBV4-1 to TRBJ2-7, with 8 bases fitting TRBD2. V lost 2 bases to trimming and J lost 3 bases; unmatched junction nucleotides: 9. This CDR3 is built from 16 residues. Per the germline V gene, CDR1 is MGHRA and CDR2 is YSYEKL. The CDR3 spells CASSQSLSGNFYEQYF. The DNA for the CDR3 is TGCGCCAGCAGCCAATCTCTTAGCGGGAATTTCTACGAGCAGTACTTC.

This chain connects TRBV7-9 to TRBJ2-1; possible D gene TRBD2, 6 bases. Germline CDR1 SEHNR, CDR2 FQNEAQ (reference sequence). V was shortened by 11 bases and J by 7 bases, with 21 bases between the two germline ends. The CDR3 covers 14 residues. CDR3 protein: CAAGKGQYGNEQFF. The CDR3 DNA sequence: TGTGCCGCGGGGAAGGGCCAGTATGGGAATGAGCAGTTCTTC.

This clone was recorded once. The rearrangement joins TRBV19 to TRBJ1-1; TRBD1 is a possible D gene (5 bases). The CDR3 has 14 residues. Per germline, CDR1 LNHDA and CDR2 SQIVND (reference sequence). Deletions cut 7 bases from V and 1 base from J, with 13 bases between. CDR3 bases: TGTGCCAGTAAAATGGGCGGGGCGAACACTGAAGCTTTCTTT. It is translated as CASKMGGANTEAFF.

The chain uses TRBV9 and TRBJ2-4; possibly TRBD1 for D (7 bases). V lost 4 bases and J lost 9, with 20 bases in between. Germline V CDR1 and CDR2: SGDLS, YYNGEE. The CDR3 contains 15 residues. Written as DNA, the CDR3 is TGTGCCAGCAGCTCTGCTGAGACAGGGAGGTCCATTCAGTACTTC. Translation gives CASSSAETGRSIQYF.

This sequence joins TRBV6-6 and TRBJ1-1, with 7 bases that match TRBD1. Germline values: CDR1 MNHNY, CDR2 SVGAGI (reference sequence). The CDR3 length is 13 residues. The V and J ends lost 7 bases and 4 bases, in that order; junction bases with no gene match: 6. The CDR3 bases are TGTGCCAGCACCCCGACAGGGCGCACTGAAGCTTTCTTT. Its translation is CASTPTGRTEAFF.

This sequence joins TRBV5-1 and TRBJ2-1, with TRBD2 identical over 7 bases. The J segment lost 7 bases and the V segment lost 4 bases, leaving 14 bases of the junction unmatched. CDR3 size: 16 residues. Germline CDR1 and CDR2: SGHRS and YFSETQ. CDR3 DNA sequence: TGCGCCAGCAGCCTTACCACGGGACTAACGACGAATGAGCAGTTCTTC. Its protein product is CASSLTTGLTTNEQFF.

The chain joins TRBV10-3 to TRBJ1-2; D call uncertain. Germline V gene data show CDR1 as ENHRY and CDR2 as SYGVKD. The CDR3 contains 14 residues. Between the trimmed V and J ends, which lost 8 bases and 0 bases, there was a span of 13 bases. CDR3 residues: CAIRGQTSNYGYTF. The DNA for the CDR3 is TGTGCCATCCGTGGGCAAACATCTAACTATGGCTACACCTTC.

The DNA of the CDR3 is TGCGCCAGCAGCTCTAACAGGGAAAAACTGTTTTTT. Translation gives CASSSNREKLFF. The chain uses TRBV5-1 and TRBJ1-4; a possible D gene is TRBD1 (5 bases). Trimming stripped 3 bases from V and 8 bases from J, with 8 bases between. CDR3 length: 12 amino acids. Germline loops: CDR1 SGHRS, CDR2 YFSETQ.

The chain has TRBV5-6 and TRBJ2-1; D is unresolved. This CDR3 region has 15 residues. V lost 2 bases, J lost 0 bases, and 9 bases lay in between. In germline, CDR1 is SGHDT, CDR2 YYEEEE. The CDR3 region has the DNA TGTGCCAGCAGCTTTGGTCCGAGCTCCTACAATGAGCAGTTCTTC. Protein sequence: CASSFGPSSYNEQFF.

Only one count was recorded for this clone. V gene TRBV5-1 combines with J gene TRBJ1-2; D gene unclear. The CDR3 covers 15 residues. V lost 4 bases to trimming and J lost 1 base, with 14 bases between them. The germline CDR1 and CDR2 sequences are SGHRS and YFSETQ. The CDR3 DNA is TGCGCCAGCAGCCGACACCAGTTGGATAACTATGGCTACACCTTC. Protein sequence: CASSRHQLDNYGYTF.